This TCR beta chain was identified during a study of T cell changes during pregnancy in multiple sclerosis. The assay was immunoSEQ multiplex PCR, and TCRdb's table has in-frame clones only and misses some. The table lists tens of thousands of clones, nearly 95% of them singletons. The length of the CDR3 is 14 residues. V shed 1 base and J shed 1 base, with 7 bases lying between them. Germline V gives CDR1 SGHNT, CDR2 YENEEA. The sample in question was CD4+ T cells from peripheral blood mononuclear cells, obtained after pregnancy. The chain combines TRBV11-3 with TRBJ2-5; D is uncertain. The receptor comes from a female donor in good health, enrolled as a control in a pregnancy study. CDR3 sequence (DNA): TGTGCCAGCAGCTTAGCGGCGGTCCAAGAGACCCAGTACTTC. Its protein product is CASSLAAVQETQYF. The full variable domain, completed using reference TRBV11-3 and TRBJ2-5, is EAGVVQSPRYKIIEKKQPVAFWCNPISGHNTLYWYLQNLGQGPELLIRYENEEAVDDSQLPKDRFSAERLKGVDSTLKIQPAELGDSAVYLCASSLAAVQETQYFGPGTRLLVL.